The 15 T cell receptor beta chains below come from one sample, sequenced in a study of neurological immune-mediated disorders (dated by TCRdb to between 2019 and 2020). The method was 5' RACE. The reads were generated on an Illumina HiSeq 2500. The public reads were quality trimmed at Q25 with fastp and then assembled into clones with MiXCR by TCRdb, keeping productive beta chains. Records with the same CDR3 protein are collapsed into one entry carrying the most frequent genes and DNA. The sample data list 130,000 or so distinct CDR3 sequences, and roughly 3.2% of these were observed just once. Jointly, the top ten make up around 1.2% of the sample. The sequenced material came from PBMCs. Receptors were obtained from a woman aged 25 to 39 with multiple sclerosis.

This clonotype occurred many times. CDR3 bases: TGTGCCAGCAGTTACTCCGTGGCGAAGGGCGGGGAGCTGTTTTTT. This sequence encodes CASSYSVAKGGELFF. The chain couples TRBV6-5 to TRBJ2-2; D not certain. Germline V gene lookup returns CDR1 MNHEY and CDR2 SVGAGI. There are 15 residues in the CDR3. Between the trimmed V and J ends, which lost 0 bases and 7 bases, there was a span of 12 bases.

This clonotype was observed many times. The V gene is TRBV18, the J gene TRBJ1-1; D gene uncertain. The V gene lost 1 base and the J gene lost 1 base, with 4 bases spanning the gap. CDR1 and CDR2 (germline): KGHSH, LQKENI. CDR3 length: 13 residues. The CDR3: CASSPQPNTEAFF. In DNA, the CDR3 is TGTGCCAGCTCACCACAGCCGAACACTGAAGCTTTCTTT.

This clonotype has ten or more counts. The rearrangement uses TRBV9 and TRBJ2-3; 8 nucleotides agree with TRBD1. This CDR3 region has 17 residues. Germline V gene lookup returns CDR1 SGDLS and CDR2 YYNGEE. With 3 bases clipped from V and 4 bases from J, the junction kept 13 bases outside the gene matches. The CDR3: CASSALRTGRSSDTQYF. CDR3 DNA: TGTGCCAGCAGCGCACTCCGGACAGGGCGGTCGTCAGATACGCAGTATTTT.

This clonotype came up many times. This chain links TRBV12-3 or TRBV12-4 with TRBJ2-7, with unresolved D. The V end was cut by 6 bases, the J end by 2 bases, with 14 bases between. The CDR3 loop spans 14 amino acids. CDR3 nucleotide sequence: TGTGCCAGCAGGCCCCACAGTAACCCCTACGAGCAGTACTTC. Translating it yields CASRPHSNPYEQYF.

This clonotype has at least ten counts. The V call is TRBV12-3 or TRBV12-4, the J call TRBJ1-3, with D perhaps TRBD1 (5 bases). V was trimmed by 3 bases and J by 0 bases, leaving 9 bases between them. This CDR3 has 15 amino acids. The CDR3 loop reads CASSFGTASGNTIYF. For the CDR3, the DNA is TGTGCCAGCAGTTTCGGGACGGCCTCTGGAAACACCATATATTTT.

This clonotype was counted at least ten times. The CDR3 nucleotides are TGCAGTGCGGGGACAGGTACGGGCTATGGCTACACCTTC. It is translated as CSAGTGTGYGYTF. The V gene is TRBV20-1, the J gene TRBJ1-2, with 8 nucleotides matching TRBD1. The CDR3 length is 13 residues. The J segment lost 4 bases and the V segment lost 6 bases, leaving 7 bases of the junction unmatched. Germline V CDR1 and CDR2: DFQATT, SNEGSKA (reference sequence).

This clonotype occurred many times. The chain joins TRBV15 to TRBJ1-1; D uncertain. The CDR3 runs 12 residues. Trimming removed 1 base from V and 4 bases from J, with 4 bases in between. Germline V gene data show CDR1 as LNHNV and CDR2 as YYDKDF (reference sequence). The CDR3 protein is CATSRALTEAFF. CDR3 nucleotides: TGTGCCACCAGCAGAGCCCTCACTGAAGCTTTCTTT.

Ten or more counts support this clonotype. The CDR3 DNA reads as TGTGCCAGCATGAACACTGAAGCTTTCTTT. This translates into CASMNTEAFF. V usage is TRBV28 and J usage is TRBJ1-1; D not resolved. CDR3 length: 10 residues. Trimming took 7 bases from V and 0 from J, leaving 0 bases between them. Germline V CDR1 and CDR2: MDHEN, SYDVKM.

This clonotype came up many times. This chain connects TRBV20-1 to TRBJ2-5; weak D call: TRBD2 (5 bases). The V end was cut by 6 bases, the J end by 1 base, with 15 bases between. The germline V gene encodes CDR1 DFQATT and CDR2 SNEGSKA (reference sequence). The CDR3 is made up of 14 amino acids. The CDR3 nucleotides are TGCAGTGCATCGAAGGCGGGCCTCCAAGAGACCCAGTACTTC. Translated, it gives CSASKAGLQETQYF.

This clonotype has at least ten counts. V usage is TRBV4-3 and J usage is TRBJ2-7; 10 positions match TRBD2. The germline gives CDR1 LGHNA, CDR2 YSLEER. Losses at the gene ends were 1 base for V and 3 bases for J; bases not matched to a gene: 3. The CDR3 loop spans 15 amino acids. This CDR3 is CASSQGTSGDYEQYF. CDR3 sequence (DNA): TGCGCCAGCAGCCAAGGTACTAGCGGGGACTACGAGCAGTACTTC.

This clonotype was counted a few times. It may be a read error: a sequence one base away is much more abundant. The rearrangement links TRBV6-6 to TRBJ2-2; TRBD2 matches at 13 bases. V lost 4 bases to trimming and J lost 5 bases; unmatched junction nucleotides: 7. The CDR3 has 17 amino acids. CDR1 and CDR2 from the germline V gene are MNHNY and SVGAGI (reference sequence). Here the CDR3 DNA reads TGTGCCAGCAGTTTGGCTCAGGGACTAGCGGGGACCGGGGAGCTGTTTTTT. It codes for CASSLAQGLAGTGELFF.

In this sample, this clonotype turned up many times. V is TRBV6-5 and J is TRBJ1-2; D gene ambiguous. This CDR3 comprises 15 residues. Germline V gene sequence: CDR1 MNHEY, CDR2 SVGAGI. V lost 7 bases, J lost 6 bases, and 21 bases lay in between. The CDR3 protein is CASTLGGLTRDGYTF. The DNA for the CDR3 is TGTGCCAGCACCCTAGGCGGGTTGACGAGAGATGGCTACACCTTC.

This clonotype was observed at least ten times. CDR3: CASSPLVGAHTEAFF. CDR3 DNA sequence: TGTGCCAGCTCACCGTTAGTTGGGGCACACACTGAAGCTTTCTTT. This sequence joins TRBV18 and TRBJ1-1; D is possibly TRBD1 (5 bases). Germline V gene data show CDR1 as KGHSH and CDR2 as LQKENI. Trimming stripped 3 bases from V and 3 bases from J, with 14 bases between. The CDR3 is 15 amino acids.

This clonotype showed up many times. J is TRBJ2-2 and V is TRBV9; 8 bases match TRBD1. The V gene's germline CDR1 is SGDLS and CDR2 YYNGEE. This CDR3 spans 14 amino acids. The V gene end was trimmed by 1 base and the J gene end by 7 bases; junction bases not matched to a gene: 3. The CDR3 protein is CASSVTGTGGELFF. The CDR3 nucleotides read TGTGCCAGCAGCGTAACCGGGACAGGCGGGGAGCTGTTTTTT. The entire variable domain, with the rest obtained from reference TRBV9 and TRBJ2-2, is as follows: DSGVTQTPKHLITATGQRVTLRCSPRSGDLSVYWYQQSLDQGLQFLIQYYNGEERAKGNILERFSAQQFPDLHSELNLSSLELGDSALYFCASSVTGTGGELFFGEGSRLTVL.

Many counts were recorded for this clonotype. An end of the junction does not agree with germline; a read error may underlie this. The genes are TRBV7-2 and TRBJ2-3, with 10 bases identical to TRBD2. The CDR3 totals 17 residues. CDR1 is SGHTA and CDR2 is FQGNSA in the germline V gene. CDR3 region: CASSVAGGLVPGYTQYF. The CDR3 DNA reads as TGTGCCAGCAGCGTAGCGGGGGGCCTTGTACCCGGATATACGCAGTATTTT.